The rows below give T cell receptor beta chains drawn from one sample of a study of OX40 agonist ivuxolimab in advanced cancers. Data came from immunoSEQ multiplex PCR; TCRdb stores just in-frame clones and leaves some out. The repertoire consists of around 46,000 clones, with about 88% occurring once and the leading ten covering over 50%. The sequencing used CD4+ or CD8+ T cells sorted from blood, collected in a trial of the OX40 agonist ivuxolimab. The receptors derive from an adult with an advanced solid tumor such as melanoma, head and neck, liver or kidney cancer. The CDR3 runs from the conserved cysteine through the conserved F or W. A D gene is named only where the DNA matches it firmly. Size is stated for part of the rows, as once, few or many counts, or as a class when the clone is expanded.

d_gene,len,abundance,j_gene,v_gene,CDR3nt,CDR3aa
.,15,.,TRBJ1-4,TRBV28,TGTGCCAGCAGTCCAAACAGTGCAACTAATGAAAAACTGTTTTTT,CASSPNSATNEKLFF
.,16,.,TRBJ2-2,TRBV27,TGTGCCAGCAGTTTATCCCTAAGCGCGAACACCGGGGAGCTGTTTTTT,CASSLSLSANTGELFF
TRBD1,13,.,TRBJ2-7,TRBV5-6,TGTGCCAGCGCTATCGGGGACAGCTACGAGCAGTACTTC,CASAIGDSYEQYF
TRBD1,15,.,TRBJ2-2,TRBV7-9,TGTGCCAGCAGCCCCGGGACAGGAGACACCGGGGAGCTGTTTTTT,CASSPGTGDTGELFF
.,14,once,TRBJ2-2,TRBV7-9,TGTGCCAGCAGCTTAGAGGGTTACACCGGGGAGCTGTTTTTT,CASSLEGYTGELFF
.,15,.,TRBJ1-2,TRBV7-2,TGTGCCAGCAGGCACGCCGGGGCCGAGTTCTATGGCTACACCTTC,CASRHAGAEFYGYTF
TRBD1,19,.,TRBJ2-7,TRBV27,TGTGCCAGCCGATCATTCATACCACACCGGGACAGGGGGATCTACGAGCAGTACTTC,CASRSFIPHRDRGIYEQYF
.,16,.,TRBJ1-3,TRBV4-3,TGCGCCAGCAGCCCGGGCGGCACCACCTCTGGAAACACCATATATTTT,CASSPGGTTSGNTIYF
.,15,.,TRBJ1-5,TRBV19,TGTGCCAGTAGTAAGAAGGGAATTAGCAATCAGCCCCAGCATTTT,CASSKKGISNQPQHF
TRBD1,14,few,TRBJ1-5,TRBV7-8,TGTGCCAGCAGCTTTTGGACAGGGCGGCAGCCCCAGCATTTT,CASSFWTGRQPQHF
.,16,.,TRBJ2-7,TRBV5-1,TGCGCCAGCAGCTTGGAGATGGCGGATCGAACCTACGAGCAGTACTTC,CASSLEMADRTYEQYF
.,13,.,TRBJ2-1,TRBV25-1,TGTGCCAGCAGCATTAGCATCTACAATGAGCAGTTCTTC,CASSISIYNEQFF
.,18,.,TRBJ2-5,TRBV18,TGTGCCAGCTCACCACAACCCCTCTCGCAGGCACCCCAAGAGACCCAGTACTTC,CASSPQPLSQAPQETQYF
.,16,once,TRBJ1-1,TRBV28,TGTGCCAGCATCCCCCCCAGTGGGGTGGTGGACACTGAAGCTTTCTTT,CASIPPSGVVDTEAFF
.,21,.,TRBJ2-1,TRBV12-5,TGTGCTAGTGGTTTGGCACACAGGGACTGGGGGCCGTCCAAATCCTACAATGAGCAGTTCTTC,CASGLAHRDWGPSKSYNEQFF
TRBD2,15,.,TRBJ2-7,TRBV5-1,TGCGCCAGCAGCGGGACTAGCGGGAGTCTGTACGAGCAGTACTTC,CASSGTSGSLYEQYF